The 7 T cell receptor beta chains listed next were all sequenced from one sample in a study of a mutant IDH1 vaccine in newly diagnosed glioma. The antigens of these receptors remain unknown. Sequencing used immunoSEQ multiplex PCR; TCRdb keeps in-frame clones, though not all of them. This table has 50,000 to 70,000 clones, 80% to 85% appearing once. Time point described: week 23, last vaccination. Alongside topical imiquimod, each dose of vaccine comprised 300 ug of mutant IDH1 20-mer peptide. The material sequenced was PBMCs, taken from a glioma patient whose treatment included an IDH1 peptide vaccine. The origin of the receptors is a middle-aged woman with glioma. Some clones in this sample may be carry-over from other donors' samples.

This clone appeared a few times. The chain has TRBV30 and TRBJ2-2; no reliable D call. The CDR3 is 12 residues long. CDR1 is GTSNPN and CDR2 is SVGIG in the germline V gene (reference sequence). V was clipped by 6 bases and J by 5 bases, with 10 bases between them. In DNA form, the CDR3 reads TGTGCCTGTTATTTCGATACCGGGGAGCTGTTTTTT. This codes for CACYFDTGELFF.

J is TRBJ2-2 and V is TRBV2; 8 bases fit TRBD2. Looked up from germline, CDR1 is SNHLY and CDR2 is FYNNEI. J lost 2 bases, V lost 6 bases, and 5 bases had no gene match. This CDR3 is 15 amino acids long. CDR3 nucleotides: TGTGCCAGCAGGCGGGGGGATCAAAACACCGGGGAGCTGTTTTTT. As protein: CASRRGDQNTGELFF.

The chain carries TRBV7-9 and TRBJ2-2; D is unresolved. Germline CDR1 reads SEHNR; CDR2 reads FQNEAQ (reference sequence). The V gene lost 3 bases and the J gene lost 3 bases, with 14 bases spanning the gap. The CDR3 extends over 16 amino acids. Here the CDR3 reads CASSFEDILYTGELFF. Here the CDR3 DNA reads TGTGCCAGCAGCTTCGAAGACATTCTTTACACCGGGGAGCTGTTTTTT.

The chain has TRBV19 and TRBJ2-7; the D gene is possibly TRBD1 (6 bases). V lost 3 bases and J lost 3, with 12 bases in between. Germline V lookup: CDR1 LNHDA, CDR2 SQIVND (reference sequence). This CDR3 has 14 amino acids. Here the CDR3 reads CASSMLGASYEQYF. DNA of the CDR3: TGTGCCAGTAGTATGTTGGGGGCTAGCTACGAGCAGTACTTC.

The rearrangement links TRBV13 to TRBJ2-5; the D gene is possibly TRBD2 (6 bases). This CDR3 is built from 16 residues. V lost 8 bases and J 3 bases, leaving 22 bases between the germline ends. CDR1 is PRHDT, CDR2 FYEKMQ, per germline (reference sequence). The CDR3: CASDRRPSDDKETQYF. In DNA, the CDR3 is TGTGCCAGCGATAGGCGGCCTAGCGATGACAAAGAGACCCAGTACTTC.

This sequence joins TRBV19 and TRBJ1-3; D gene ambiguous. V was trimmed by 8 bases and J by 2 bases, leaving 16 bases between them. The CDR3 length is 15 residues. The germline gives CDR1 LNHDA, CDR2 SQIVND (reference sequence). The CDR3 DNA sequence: TGTGCCAGTTTACAACCCCCGAGAGCTGGAAACACCATATATTTT. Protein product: CASLQPPRAGNTIYF.

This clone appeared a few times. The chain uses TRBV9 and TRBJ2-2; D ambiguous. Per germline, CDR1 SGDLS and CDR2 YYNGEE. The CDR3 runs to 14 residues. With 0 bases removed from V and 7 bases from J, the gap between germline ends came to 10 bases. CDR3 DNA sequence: TGTGCCAGCAGCGTAGCTGCGCGGAACGGGGAGCTGTTTTTT. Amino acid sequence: CASSVAARNGELFF.